The next 19 T cell receptor beta chains were all read from a single sample in a study of somatic mutations in cytotoxic T cells in rheumatoid arthritis. The data were produced by immunoSEQ multiplex PCR, yet TCRdb's version contains in-frame clones alone and is incomplete. Of roughly 20,000 clones listed, around 63% are singletons. The sample comprised CD8+ T cells sorted from blood. These receptors originate from an adult with rheumatoid arthritis.

The chain has TRBV5-6 and TRBJ2-3; 10 bases are a match to TRBD1. V shed 0 bases and J 5 bases; nucleotides not matched to a gene: 0. This CDR3 is 14 amino acids long. Germline V gene data show CDR1 as SGHDT and CDR2 as YYEEEE. DNA of the CDR3: TGTGCCAGCAGCTTGGGGACAGGGGGAGATACGCAGTATTTT. Amino acids: CASSLGTGGDTQYF. Combining the CDR3 with reference TRBV5-6 and TRBJ2-3 gives the whole variable domain DAGVTQSPTHLIKTRGQQVTLRCSPKSGHDTVSWYQQALGQGPQFIFQYYEEEERQRGNFPDRFSGHQFPNYSSELNVNALLLGDSALYLCASSLGTGGDTQYFGPGTRLTVL.

This rearrangement joins TRBV4-3 to TRBJ2-7; a possible D gene is TRBD2 (5 bases). Germline V gives CDR1 LGHNA, CDR2 YSLEER. The length of the CDR3 is 14 residues. Between the trimmed V and J ends, which lost 3 bases and 9 bases, there was a span of 18 bases. CDR3 DNA: TGCGCCAGCAGCCAGGATCGCCCGGGGTCCGGGCAGTACTTC. Its protein is CASSQDRPGSGQYF.

This clone showed up just a few times. The V call is TRBV10-2, the J call TRBJ1-4; no clear D gene. CDR1 and CDR2 (germline): WSHSY, SAAADI. V lost 3 bases to trimming and J lost 3 bases, with 11 bases between them. This CDR3 region has 15 residues. CDR3 bases: TGCGCCAGCAGTGATCGACCTACCCCTAATGAAAAACTGTTTTTT. It encodes CASSDRPTPNEKLFF.

This chain uses TRBV4-2 with TRBJ2-7, with 10 bases lining up with TRBD1. Trimming removed 4 bases from V and 2 bases from J; junction bases left unmatched: 2. This CDR3 comprises 14 residues. In germline, CDR1 is LGHNA, CDR2 YNFKEQ. The CDR3 sequence: CASSLGQGAYEQYF. The CDR3 nucleotides read TGTGCCAGCAGCCTAGGACAGGGGGCCTACGAGCAGTACTTC.

The chain joins TRBV30 to TRBJ1-2; D gene uncertain. V was pared by 3 bases and J by 4 bases, with 6 bases between. From germline, CDR1 is GTSNPN and CDR2 SVGIG (reference sequence). The CDR3 extends over 11 amino acids. The CDR3 DNA follows: TGTGCCTGGAGGGTCGCCTATGGCTACACCTTC. Residues: CAWRVAYGYTF.

The V and J genes are TRBV6-5 and TRBJ2-4; 9 bases agree with TRBD2. V lost 2 bases and J lost 9; bases outside the gene matches: 5. Germline V gene sequence: CDR1 MNHEY, CDR2 SVGAGI. The CDR3 spans 14 residues. CDR3 amino acids: CASSYSGGPGIQYF. The DNA of the CDR3 is TGTGCCAGCAGTTACAGCGGGGGGCCGGGCATTCAGTACTTC.

This clone was seen a few times. The chain combines TRBV15 with TRBJ2-7, with D uncertain. The CDR3 has 14 amino acids. Germline V gene sequence: CDR1 LNHNV, CDR2 YYDKDF (reference sequence). The V end was cut by 0 bases, the J end by 7 bases, with 13 bases between. The CDR3 region has the DNA TGTGCCACCAGCAGAGACCCGCCGGGTACAGAGCAGTACTTC. Amino acids: CATSRDPPGTEQYF. The full variable domain, its missing parts supplied by reference TRBV15 and TRBJ2-7, is DAMVIQNPRYQVTQFGKPVTLSCSQTLNHNVMYWYQQKSSQAPKLLFHYYDKDFNNEADTPDNFQSRRPNTSFCFLDIRSPGLGDTAMYLCATSRDPPGTEQYFGPGTRLTVT.

By frequency in the sample, this clone is large. The chain links TRBV30 to TRBJ1-6; D not resolved. CDR3 length: 11 amino acids. The V and J ends lost 2 bases and 8 bases respectively, with 4 bases between them. From germline, CDR1 is GTSNPN and CDR2 SVGIG (reference sequence). The CDR3 spells CAWSSDSPLHF. In nucleotides, the CDR3 is TGTGCCTGGAGTTCGGATTCACCCCTCCACTTT.

This clone appeared a few times. The V gene is TRBV7-9, the J gene TRBJ2-7; possible D gene TRBD1, 5 bases. This CDR3 has 15 residues. Germline CDR1 and CDR2: SEHNR and FQNEAQ (reference sequence). V lost 4 bases and J lost 6, with 19 bases in between. This chain's CDR3 is CASSSPPGQGIEQYF. The CDR3 region has the DNA TGTGCCAGCAGCTCCCCGCCGGGCCAGGGCATCGAGCAGTACTTC.

The chain couples TRBV15 to TRBJ2-7; TRBD1 matches at 12 bases. This CDR3 is built from 14 residues. CDR1 is LNHNV, CDR2 YYDKDF, per germline (reference sequence). The V segment lost 7 bases and the J segment 7 bases; nucleotides outside the gene matches: 8. CDR3: CATTPGQGAFEQYF. CDR3 in DNA: TGTGCCACCACCCCGGGACAGGGGGCGTTTGAGCAGTACTTC. Filled out from reference TRBV15 and TRBJ2-7, the complete variable domain reads DAMVIQNPRYQVTQFGKPVTLSCSQTLNHNVMYWYQQKSSQAPKLLFHYYDKDFNNEADTPDNFQSRRPNTSFCFLDIRSPGLGDTAMYLCATTPGQGAFEQYFGPGTRLTVT.

The V and J genes are TRBV27 and TRBJ1-2; the D is unclear. The CDR3 has 13 residues. Trimming took off 3 bases at V and 0 bases at J, with 5 bases between the two ends. Germline values: CDR1 MNHEY, CDR2 SMNVEV (reference sequence). CDR3 sequence: CASSFRSNYGYTF. The CDR3 DNA reads TGTGCCAGCAGTTTTAGGTCTAACTATGGCTACACCTTC.

The rearrangement joins TRBV4-3 to TRBJ1-4; D remains unclear. Between the trimmed V and J ends, which lost 1 base and 8 bases, there was a span of 11 bases. This CDR3 spans 14 amino acids. Germline values: CDR1 LGHNA, CDR2 YSLEER. CDR3 amino acids: CASSQARRNEKLFF. As DNA, the CDR3 is TGCGCCAGCAGCCAAGCAAGGAGGAACGAAAAACTGTTTTTT.

The rearrangement links TRBV4-1 to TRBJ2-7, with 13 nucleotides matching TRBD2. V was pared by 1 base and J by 2 bases, with 11 bases of the junction left unmatched. CDR1 is MGHRA, CDR2 YSYEKL, per germline. CDR3 length: 19 residues. This CDR3 is CASSQGFLGLAGDPYEQYF. DNA for the CDR3: TGCGCCAGCAGCCAAGGCTTTCTCGGACTAGCGGGGGACCCCTACGAGCAGTACTTC.

This chain joins TRBV6-5 and TRBJ1-4; unclear D gene. V dropped 4 bases and J dropped 5 bases, with 14 bases sitting between them. The CDR3 sequence is 15 residues long. Germline values: CDR1 MNHEY, CDR2 SVGAGI. The CDR3 sequence is CASSSRSTRNEKLFF. In DNA form, the CDR3 reads TGTGCCAGCAGTTCGAGATCGACGAGAAATGAAAAACTGTTTTTT.

The chain is built from TRBV29-1 and TRBJ2-7; 8 bases match TRBD2. After removal of 4 bases from V and 0 bases from J, the junction contained 2 bases not matched to a gene. Germline V gene lookup returns CDR1 SQVTM and CDR2 ANQGSEA. CDR3 length: 13 residues. CDR3 sequence reads: CSVVRGGSYEQYF. Written as DNA, the CDR3 is TGCAGCGTTGTTCGGGGGGGCTCCTACGAGCAGTACTTC.

The CDR3 protein is CASSESQGARYEQYF. CDR3 bases: TGCGCCAGCAGCGAATCACAGGGGGCGCGGTACGAGCAGTACTTC. J is TRBJ2-7 and V is TRBV4-3; 9 bases map to TRBD1. CDR1 and CDR2 (germline): LGHNA, YSLEER. This CDR3 region has 15 residues. J was trimmed by 4 bases and V by 5 bases; bases with no gene match: 9.

J is TRBJ2-3 and V is TRBV19; D is possibly TRBD1 (6 bases). Germline V gene sequence: CDR1 LNHDA, CDR2 SQIVND (reference sequence). CDR3 length equals 15 residues. V was clipped by 4 bases and J by 6 bases, with 17 bases between them. The CDR3 sequence is CASSNYRDPGDTQYF. The CDR3 DNA follows: TGTGCCAGTAGTAACTACAGGGACCCGGGGGATACGCAGTATTTT.

The chain carries TRBV7-9 and TRBJ2-7; D remains ambiguous. V was pared by 8 bases and J by 3 bases, with 8 bases between. Germline V gene data show CDR1 as SEHNR and CDR2 as FQNEAQ (reference sequence). The CDR3 contains 11 residues. The CDR3 is CASGWGYEQYF. The CDR3 bases are TGTGCCAGCGGGTGGGGCTACGAGCAGTACTTC.

The chain carries TRBV7-9 and TRBJ1-5; perhaps TRBD1 as D (5 bases). Trimming shortened V by 5 bases and J by 7 bases, and 18 bases separated the two germline ends. Germline CDR1 and CDR2: SEHNR and FQNEAQ (reference sequence). The CDR3 runs 15 residues. The CDR3 loop is CASSEAQGITQPQHF. CDR3 in DNA: TGTGCCAGCAGCGAGGCGCAGGGAATCACACAGCCCCAGCATTTT.